This T cell receptor (beta chain) was recovered during a study of blood T cell repertoires in COVID-19. Study overall: Samples came from the United States, Italy and Spain, spanning acute and convalescent COVID-19. PBMCs, B-cell-depleted T cells, or T cells provided the cDNA or gDNA that made up the material.

Per the original methods: Estimates of nucleated cell counts were drawn from the amplification of reference gene primers. TCRdb's table, derived via immunoSEQ multiplex PCR, lists solely in-frame clones and lacks some. Clone size and the V and J calls come from that table; the DNA yielded D and trimming. The data contain approximately 27,000 clones, around 88% of them singletons. The germline V gene has CDR1 LNHDA and CDR2 SQIVND (reference sequence). The CDR3 covers 15 residues. The ends lost 6 bases at V and 2 bases at J; junction bases unmatched: 3. This clonotype was obtained from a man between 65 and 79 years old with acute or convalescent COVID-19. The chain joins TRBV19 to TRBJ2-1; 11 positions match TRBD2. The specimen was peripheral blood. CDR3 residues: CASRQTSGTYNEQFF. In DNA form, the CDR3 reads TGTGCCAGTAGACAGACTAGCGGGACCTACAATGAGCAGTTCTTC.